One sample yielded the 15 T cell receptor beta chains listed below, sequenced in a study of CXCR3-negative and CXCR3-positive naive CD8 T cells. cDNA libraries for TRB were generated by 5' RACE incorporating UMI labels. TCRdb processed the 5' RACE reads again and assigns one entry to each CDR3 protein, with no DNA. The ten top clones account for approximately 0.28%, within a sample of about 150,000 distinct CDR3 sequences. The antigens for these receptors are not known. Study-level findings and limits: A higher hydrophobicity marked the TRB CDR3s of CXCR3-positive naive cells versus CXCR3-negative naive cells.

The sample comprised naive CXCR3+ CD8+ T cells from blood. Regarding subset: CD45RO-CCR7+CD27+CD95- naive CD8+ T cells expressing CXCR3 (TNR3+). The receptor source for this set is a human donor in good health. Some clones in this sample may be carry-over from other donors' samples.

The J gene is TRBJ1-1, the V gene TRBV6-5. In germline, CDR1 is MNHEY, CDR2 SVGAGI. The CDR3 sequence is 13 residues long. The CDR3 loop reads CASSPDVNTEAFF.

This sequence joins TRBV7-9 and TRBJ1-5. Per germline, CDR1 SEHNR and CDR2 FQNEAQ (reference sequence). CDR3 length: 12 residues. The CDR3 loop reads CASSFGDQPQHF.

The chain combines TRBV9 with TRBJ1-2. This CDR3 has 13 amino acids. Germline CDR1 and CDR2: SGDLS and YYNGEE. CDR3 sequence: CASSGKESYGYTF.

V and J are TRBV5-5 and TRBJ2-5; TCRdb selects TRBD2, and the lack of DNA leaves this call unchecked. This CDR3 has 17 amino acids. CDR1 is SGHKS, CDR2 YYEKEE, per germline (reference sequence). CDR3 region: CASSPGLAGRLEETQYF.

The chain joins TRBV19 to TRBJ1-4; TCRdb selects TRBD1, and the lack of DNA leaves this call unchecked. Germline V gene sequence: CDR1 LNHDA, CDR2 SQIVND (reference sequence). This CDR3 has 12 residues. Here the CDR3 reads CAAGQGVGKLFF.

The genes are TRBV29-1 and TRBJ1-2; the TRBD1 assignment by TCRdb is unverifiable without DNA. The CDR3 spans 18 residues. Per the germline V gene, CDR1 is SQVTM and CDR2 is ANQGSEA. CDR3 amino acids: CSVEVPRVSLDSNYGYTF.

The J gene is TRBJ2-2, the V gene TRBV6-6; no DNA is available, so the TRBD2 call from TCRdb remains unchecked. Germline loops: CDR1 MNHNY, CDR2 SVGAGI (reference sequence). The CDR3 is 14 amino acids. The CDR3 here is CASGGRASTGELFF.

The CDR3 here is CASSSTSGEETQYF. This chain uses TRBV6-6 with TRBJ2-5; as DNA is missing, the TRBD1 call by TCRdb cannot be tested. This CDR3 is built from 14 residues. CDR1 and CDR2 (germline): MNHNY, SVGAGI (reference sequence).

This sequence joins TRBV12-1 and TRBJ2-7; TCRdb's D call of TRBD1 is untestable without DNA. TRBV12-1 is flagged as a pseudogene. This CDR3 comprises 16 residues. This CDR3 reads CASSPTGTGLTYEQYF.

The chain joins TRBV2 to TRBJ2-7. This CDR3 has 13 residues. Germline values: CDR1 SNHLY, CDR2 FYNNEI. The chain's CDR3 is CASSEDGSYEQYF.

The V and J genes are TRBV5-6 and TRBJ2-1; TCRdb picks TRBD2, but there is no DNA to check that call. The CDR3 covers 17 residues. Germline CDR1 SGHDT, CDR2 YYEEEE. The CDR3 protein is CASSGWTSGTPYNEQFF.

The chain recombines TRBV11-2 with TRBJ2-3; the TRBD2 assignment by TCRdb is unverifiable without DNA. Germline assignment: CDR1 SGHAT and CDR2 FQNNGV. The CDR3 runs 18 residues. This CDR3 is CASSLWGLARGSTDTQYF.

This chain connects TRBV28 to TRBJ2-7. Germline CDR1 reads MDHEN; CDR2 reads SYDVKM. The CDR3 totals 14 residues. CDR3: CASSLLDGTYEQYF. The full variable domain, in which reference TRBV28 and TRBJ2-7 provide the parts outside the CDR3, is DVKVTQSSRYLVKRTGEKVFLECVQDMDHENMFWYRQDPGLGLRLIYFSYDVKMKEKGDIPEGYSVSREKKERFSLILESASTNQTSMYLCASSLLDGTYEQYFGPGTRLTVT.

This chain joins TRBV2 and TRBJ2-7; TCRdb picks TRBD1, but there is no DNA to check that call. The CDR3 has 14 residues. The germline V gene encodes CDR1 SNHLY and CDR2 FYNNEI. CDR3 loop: CASSYGTETYEQYF.

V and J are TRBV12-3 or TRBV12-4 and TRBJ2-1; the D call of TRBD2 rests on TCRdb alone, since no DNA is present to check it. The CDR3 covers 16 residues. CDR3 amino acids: CASSSLGGGPDNEQFF.